Listed below are T cell receptor beta chains from one sample, sequenced in a study of blood T cells in healthy people across ages. TCRdb re-called the 5' RACE reads through MiXCR, storing one row per CDR3 protein. Among some 1 million distinct CDR3 sequences listed, more than 40% were seen once. Input material: blood. These receptors were collected from a woman between 55 and 75 years old in good health. Both conserved end residues are part of each CDR3. Fields, in order: D gene, V gene, clone size, J gene, CDR3 protein, CDR3 DNA. The D gene is left open where the match is weak. Clone size, where shown, is once, few, many, or a class for clones that have expanded.

D: TRBD1
V: TRBV20-1
size: .
J: TRBJ2-1
CDR3: CSAIRMGDSRSFRYNEQFF
DNA: TGCAGTGCTATAAGAATGGGGGACAGCCGAAGTTTTCGATACAATGAGCAGTTCTTC

D: .
V: TRBV6-2/TRBV6-3
size: few
J: TRBJ2-5
CDR3: CASSPRETLLGETQYF
DNA: TGTGCCAGCAGTCCCCGGGAGACGCTTTTGGGTGAGACCCAGTACTTC

D: .
V: TRBV12-3/TRBV12-4
size: .
J: TRBJ1-5
CDR3: CANSFAENQPQHF
DNA: TGTGCCAACAGTTTTGCGGAGAATCAGCCCCAGCATTTT

D: TRBD2
V: TRBV27
size: .
J: TRBJ2-1
CDR3: CAGRITSGRASYNEQFF
DNA: TGTGCCGGCAGGATAACTAGCGGGAGGGCCTCTTACAATGAGCAGTTCTTC

D: .
V: TRBV27
size: .
J: TRBJ2-1
CDR3: CASSLTTGGGEQFF
DNA: TGTGCCAGCAGCCTGACCACGGGTGGGGGTGAGCAGTTCTTC

D: .
V: TRBV5-6
size: .
J: TRBJ2-5
CDR3: CASTLDGETQYF
DNA: TGTGCCAGCACCCTCGACGGAGAGACCCAGTACTTC

D: TRBD2
V: TRBV6-2/TRBV6-3
size: few
J: TRBJ2-1
CDR3: CASSLLAEFYNEQFF
DNA: TGTGCCAGCAGTTTGCTAGCGGAATTCTACAATGAGCAGTTCTTC

D: .
V: TRBV2
size: few
J: TRBJ2-3
CDR3: CASRGPLAPDTQYF
DNA: TGTGCCAGCAGGGGGCCCCTAGCGCCAGATACGCAGTATTTT

D: TRBD2
V: TRBV12-5
size: .
J: TRBJ2-5
CDR3: CASGFPSGPGETQYF
DNA: TGTGCTAGTGGTTTTCCTAGCGGCCCCGGGGAGACCCAGTACTTC

D: TRBD1
V: TRBV20-1
size: .
J: TRBJ2-4
CDR3: CSAPGQGRNIQYF
DNA: TGCAGTGCGCCGGGACAGGGGAGGAACATTCAGTACTTC

D: TRBD1
V: TRBV6-2/TRBV6-3
size: .
J: TRBJ1-6
CDR3: CASRKPGQLNSPLHF
DNA: TGTGCCAGCAGAAAACCGGGACAGTTAAATTCACCCCTCCACTTT

D: .
V: TRBV7-8
size: few
J: TRBJ2-1
CDR3: CASSLRERLNNEQFF
DNA: TGTGCCAGCAGCTTGCGAGAGCGGCTAAACAATGAGCAGTTCTTC

D: .
V: TRBV5-1
size: .
J: TRBJ1-2
CDR3: CASSLEGQGVYGYTF
DNA: TGCGCCAGCAGCTTGGAAGGGCAGGGTGTATATGGCTACACCTTC

D: .
V: TRBV10-3
size: few
J: TRBJ2-7
CDR3: CAISEVGMSSYEQYF
DNA: TGTGCCATCAGTGAGGTCGGTATGAGCTCCTACGAGCAGTACTTC

D: .
V: TRBV12-3/TRBV12-4
size: .
J: TRBJ1-2
CDR3: CASSLEAGTNYGYTF
DNA: TGTGCCAGCAGTTTAGAAGCGGGGACTAACTATGGCTACACCTTC

D: .
V: TRBV4-2
size: few
J: TRBJ2-5
CDR3: CASSQAPGKGEETQYF
DNA: TGTGCCAGCAGCCAAGCCCCCGGGAAAGGTGAAGAGACCCAGTACTTC